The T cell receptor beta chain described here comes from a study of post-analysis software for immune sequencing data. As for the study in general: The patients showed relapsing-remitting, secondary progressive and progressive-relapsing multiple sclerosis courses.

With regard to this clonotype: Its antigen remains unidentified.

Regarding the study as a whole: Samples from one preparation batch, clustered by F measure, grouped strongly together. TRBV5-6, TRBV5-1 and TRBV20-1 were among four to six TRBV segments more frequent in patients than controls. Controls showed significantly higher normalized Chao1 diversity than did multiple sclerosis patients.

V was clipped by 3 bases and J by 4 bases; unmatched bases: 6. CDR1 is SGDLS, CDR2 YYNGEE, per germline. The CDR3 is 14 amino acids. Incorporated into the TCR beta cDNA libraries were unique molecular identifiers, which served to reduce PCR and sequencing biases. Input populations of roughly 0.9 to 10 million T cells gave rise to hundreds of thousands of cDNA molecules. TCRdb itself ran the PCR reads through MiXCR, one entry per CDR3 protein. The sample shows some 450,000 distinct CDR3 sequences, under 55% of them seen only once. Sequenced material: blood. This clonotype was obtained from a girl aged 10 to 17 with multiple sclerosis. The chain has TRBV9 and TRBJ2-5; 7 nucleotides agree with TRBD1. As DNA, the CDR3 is TGTGCCAGCAGCGCAACCCCAGGGGGAGAGACCCAGTACTTC. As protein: CASSATPGGETQYF.